What follows are 32 T cell receptor beta chains derived from one specimen sequenced in a study of T cells in Graves' hyperthyroidism and ophthalmopathy. The investigators amplified TCR beta CDR3 regions from RNA transcripts. HTBI primers were the set used in a first-round RT-PCR of the TCR CDR3. TCRdb fed the multiplex PCR reads into MiXCR, producing one record per CDR3 protein. The repertoire holds about 560,000 distinct CDR3 sequences, with more than 45% as singletons. The sequenced material came from peripheral blood or thyroid tissue (not recorded which). The receptor source for this set is a young woman with Graves' hyperthyroidism.

The chain combines TRBV7-2 with TRBJ1-2, with D possibly being TRBD1 (5 bases). The germline V and J ends were trimmed by 5 bases and 2 bases, with 12 bases remaining between them. This CDR3 is 14 amino acids long. Germline assignment: CDR1 SGHTA and CDR2 FQGNSA. CDR3 bases: TGTGCCAGCAGCCAACAAGCAGGGAACTATGGCTACACCTTC. This sequence encodes CASSQQAGNYGYTF.

This clonotype was detected a few times. The chain has TRBV9 and TRBJ1-1; D ambiguous. The CDR3 extends over 13 amino acids. V was cut by 0 bases and J by 3 bases, with 6 bases left in between. The germline CDR1 and CDR2 sequences are SGDLS and YYNGEE. CDR3 nucleotide sequence: TGTGCCAGCAGCGTAGAAAGTTACACTGAAGCTTTCTTT. Translation gives CASSVESYTEAFF.

The V gene is TRBV2, the J gene TRBJ2-5, with D tentatively TRBD2 (6 bases). The V and J ends lost 8 bases and 5 bases respectively, with 15 bases between them. Germline V gene sequence: CDR1 SNHLY, CDR2 FYNNEI. The CDR3 is 13 amino acids. Written as DNA, the CDR3 is TGTGCCAGCGGACTAAAGGAGGGGGAGACCCAGTACTTC. As protein: CASGLKEGETQYF. The entire variable domain, with the rest obtained from reference TRBV2 and TRBJ2-5, is as follows: EPEVTQTPSHQVTQMGQEVILRCVPISNHLYFYWYRQILGQKVEFLVSFYNNEISEKSEIFDDQFSVERPDGSNFTLKIRSTKLEDSAMYFCASGLKEGETQYFGPGTRLLVL.

This clonotype occurred many times. The chain carries TRBV7-9 and TRBJ1-3; TRBD1 is a possible D gene (6 bases). Trimming removed 5 bases at V and 0 bases at J, with 14 bases between. CDR1 is SEHNR, CDR2 FQNEAQ, per germline (reference sequence). CDR3 size: 16 residues. This chain's CDR3 is CASSIRGGVSGNTIYF. CDR3 sequence (DNA): TGTGCCAGCAGCATCAGGGGTGGCGTCTCTGGAAACACCATATATTTT.

This chain uses TRBV7-2 with TRBJ2-5; maybe TRBD1 (6 bases). V dropped 7 bases and J dropped 1 base, with 13 bases sitting between them. CDR1 and CDR2 from the germline V gene are SGHTA and FQGNSA. The CDR3 totals 14 residues. CDR3 nucleotides: TGTGCCAGCACCCCCAGGGGCACCCAAGAGACCCAGTACTTC. Translation gives CASTPRGTQETQYF.

In its sample, this clonotype was seen many times. The chain carries TRBV29-1 and TRBJ2-7; D gene ambiguous. This CDR3 comprises 13 residues. In germline, CDR1 is SQVTM, CDR2 ANQGSEA. Trimming took off 0 bases at V and 6 bases at J, with 12 bases between the two ends. This chain's CDR3 is CSVEDTLGTEQYF. As DNA, the CDR3 is TGCAGCGTTGAAGATACTCTAGGAACCGAGCAGTACTTC.

In this sample, this clonotype turned up many times. The CDR3 loop reads CASSPRTGMDEKLFF. As DNA, the CDR3 is TGTGCCAGCAGTCCGCGGACAGGGATGGATGAAAAACTGTTTTTT. The chain uses TRBV25-1 and TRBJ1-4, with TRBD1 matching 8 bases. The CDR3 has 15 residues. The germline CDR1 and CDR2 sequences are MGHDK and SYGVNS. Unmatched junction bases numbered 8, after V lost 5 bases and J lost 6 bases.

A note on this clonotype: A single base separates this from a much larger clone, so it may be a read error. This sequence joins TRBV7-7 and TRBJ2-5, with 12 bases aligning to TRBD2. This CDR3 contains 17 residues. With 5 bases clipped from V and 5 bases from J, the junction kept 12 bases outside the gene matches. Germline values: CDR1 SSHAT, CDR2 FNYEAQ (reference sequence). The CDR3 nucleotides are TGTGCCAGCAGCCCCGGGACTAGCGGGCAGGCGGGCGAGACCCAGTACTTC. Protein: CASSPGTSGQAGETQYF.

This clonotype was seen repeatedly, ten times or more. V and J are TRBV29-1 and TRBJ1-1; no clear D. The CDR3 runs to 14 residues. Per germline, CDR1 SQVTM and CDR2 ANQGSEA. The V gene lost 6 bases and the J gene lost 1 base, with 15 bases spanning the gap. The CDR3, as DNA: TGCAGCGTCACCAATCCACTCTCGAACACTGAAGCTTTCTTT. This encodes CSVTNPLSNTEAFF.

For this clonotype: A much larger clone lies one base from this, so it may be a read error. The chain joins TRBV7-2 to TRBJ2-7, with D hard to call. The CDR3 covers 11 residues. The V gene's germline CDR1 is SGHTA and CDR2 FQGNSA. This chain's CDR3 is CASSSGSRSNF. CDR3 in DNA: TGTGCCAGCAGCTCAGGATCGAGGTCTAACTTC.

With regard to this clonotype: One base away lies a much larger clone, so this may be a sequencing read error. The CDR3 carries no conserved terminal phenylalanine or tryptophan, so it likely arises from a read error. The CDR3 sequence is CATSRETGGDSPLHL. The CDR3 nucleotides read TGTGCCACCAGCAGAGAGACAGGGGGCGATTCACCCCTCCACCTT. J is TRBJ1-6 and V is TRBV15, with 10 bases aligning to TRBD1. The CDR3 has 15 amino acids. Germline CDR1 reads LNHNV; CDR2 reads YYDKDF (reference sequence). The trim removed 0 bases at V and 8 bases at J, leaving 1 base unmatched.

This clonotype was picked up many times. The chain has TRBV19 and TRBJ1-5; possibly TRBD1 for D (6 bases). The CDR3 consists of 12 residues. CDR1 is LNHDA and CDR2 is SQIVND in the germline V gene (reference sequence). Between the trimmed V and J ends, which lost 9 bases and 7 bases, there was a span of 13 bases. Here the CDR3 reads CASNRDRQPQHF. CDR3 DNA sequence: TGTGCCAGCAACAGGGACCGGCAGCCCCAGCATTTT.

The CDR3 protein is CASSAIGTDYGYTF. Written as DNA, the CDR3 is TGTGCCAGCAGCGCCATAGGGACAGACTATGGCTACACCTTC. This sequence joins TRBV11-2 and TRBJ1-2; 7 bases match TRBD1. Germline V gene lookup returns CDR1 SGHAT and CDR2 FQNNGV. This CDR3 has 14 residues. J gave up 3 bases and V 5 bases, and 6 bases lay outside the gene matches.

The chain combines TRBV6-5 with TRBJ2-5; D is ambiguous. The CDR3 covers 13 residues. V was shortened by 10 bases and J by 1 base, with 13 bases between the two germline ends. Germline-derived CDR1 and CDR2 are MNHEY and SVGAGI. Here the CDR3 DNA reads TGTGCCACTAGTTTAGGCAGCCAAGAGACCCAGTACTTC. The encoded protein is CATSLGSQETQYF.

This clonotype was recorded many times. At one end, the junction sequence differs from germline, possibly due to a read error. J is TRBJ2-2 and V is TRBV7-7; TRBD2 matches 9 bases. The CDR3 covers 14 residues. Per the germline V gene, CDR1 is SSHAT and CDR2 is FNYEAQ (reference sequence). The CDR3 reads CASSYRLAGGELFF. The CDR3 DNA reads TGTGCTAGCAGCTACCGCCTAGCGGGAGGGGAGCTGTTTTTT.

V and J are TRBV5-4 and TRBJ2-6, with D hard to call. Per the germline V gene, CDR1 is SGHNT and CDR2 is YYREEE (reference sequence). V lost 4 bases and J lost 17, with 10 bases in between. The CDR3 contains 10 residues. The CDR3, as DNA: TGTGCCAGCAGCCACCGACGGTTGACTTTC. This translates into CASSHRRLTF. The variable domain in full, with the rest retrieved from reference TRBV5-4 and TRBJ2-6, is ETGVTQSPTHLIKTRGQQVTLRCSSQSGHNTVSWYQQALGQGPQFIFQYYREEENGRGNFPPRFSGLQFPNYSSELNVNALELDDSALYLCASSHRRLTFGAGSRLTVL.

The CDR3 DNA reads as TGTGCCAGCAGCTTAGCACAGGGTTATCAGCCCCAGCATTTT. It specifies CASSLAQGYQPQHF. V and J are TRBV7-6 and TRBJ1-5, with a possible D match to TRBD1 (6 bases). V dropped 0 bases and J dropped 5 bases, with 8 bases sitting between them. Germline V lookup: CDR1 SGHVS, CDR2 FNYEAQ. The CDR3 runs 14 residues.

V usage is TRBV19 and J usage is TRBJ2-7; no reliable D call. The CDR3 covers 13 residues. V was cut by 3 bases and J by 2 bases, with 8 bases left in between. CDR1 is LNHDA, CDR2 SQIVND, per germline (reference sequence). Here the CDR3 DNA reads TGTGCCAGTAGTATGGCGGCCCCCTACGAGCAGTACTTC. Translated, it gives CASSMAAPYEQYF.

This clonotype is a singleton in its sample. The rearrangement joins TRBV29-1 to TRBJ1-1; maybe TRBD1 (5 bases). V was pared by 3 bases and J by 10 bases, with 21 bases between. This CDR3 has 14 amino acids. The germline CDR1 and CDR2 sequences are SQVTM and ANQGSEA. The CDR3 reads CSVDHAWGFPGAFF. CDR3 in DNA: TGCAGCGTTGATCATGCCTGGGGGTTCCCTGGAGCTTTCTTT.

This clonotype has a handful of counts. This chain connects TRBV7-9 to TRBJ1-5, with D tentatively TRBD1 (5 bases). Trimming removed 8 bases from V and 0 bases from J, with 11 bases in between. The CDR3 runs 14 residues. Germline CDR1 SEHNR, CDR2 FQNEAQ (reference sequence). As DNA, the CDR3 is TGTGCCAGCGGCTGGGGGGATAGCAATCAGCCCCAGCATTTT. Encoded protein: CASGWGDSNQPQHF. The variable domain in full, with the rest retrieved from reference TRBV7-9 and TRBJ1-5, is DTGVSQNPRHKITKRGQNVTFRCDPISEHNRLYWYRQTLGQGPEFLTYFQNEAQLEKSRLLSDRFSAERPKGSFSTLEIQRTEQGDSAMYLCASGWGDSNQPQHFGDGTRLSIL.

The chain combines TRBV5-1 with TRBJ2-7, with D unresolved. This CDR3 is 11 amino acids long. Germline V lookup: CDR1 SGHRS, CDR2 YFSETQ. Trimming cost V 3 bases and J 7 bases, with 8 bases left between them. The CDR3, as DNA: TGCGCCAGCAGCTCGGTGGCGGAGCAGTACTTC. It codes for CASSSVAEQYF.

This clonotype appeared many times. V is TRBV10-3 and J is TRBJ1-2, with 9 positions matching TRBD1. V shed 4 bases and J 5 bases; nucleotides not matched to a gene: 5. CDR1 and CDR2 (germline): ENHRY, SYGVKD. The CDR3 extends over 14 amino acids. The DNA of the CDR3 is TGTGCCATCAGTGCGACAGGGGGAAGATATGGCTACACCTTC. This codes for CAISATGGRYGYTF.

About this clonotype: This may arise from a read error, as a much more abundant clone is one base away. This chain links TRBV15 with TRBJ1-5, with a possible D match to TRBD1 (5 bases). Germline CDR1 reads LNHNV; CDR2 reads YYDKDF (reference sequence). V was pared by 5 bases and J by 6 bases, with 17 bases between. The CDR3 length is 15 residues. Here the CDR3 reads CATSHRGEWGQPQHF. In DNA, the CDR3 is TGTGCCACCAGCCACCGGGGGGAATGGGGTCAGCCCCAGCATTTT.

The chain couples TRBV25-1 to TRBJ1-4; D is perhaps TRBD1 (6 bases). The V end lost 1 base, the J end lost 8 bases, and 14 bases lay between the germline ends. In germline, CDR1 is MGHDK, CDR2 SYGVNS. CDR3 length: 15 amino acids. This chain's CDR3 is CASSEWGTGNEKLFF. CDR3 sequence (DNA): TGTGCCAGCAGTGAATGGGGAACAGGGAACGAAAAACTGTTTTTT.

V and J are TRBV5-1 and TRBJ2-2; D is possibly TRBD1 (5 bases). CDR1 and CDR2 from the germline V gene are SGHRS and YFSETQ. The V gene lost 6 bases and the J gene lost 6 bases, with 15 bases spanning the gap. The CDR3 covers 14 residues. The CDR3 region is CASTNHRLAGELFF. The CDR3 DNA is TGCGCCAGCACTAACCACAGGTTGGCCGGGGAGCTGTTTTTT.

The chain uses TRBV12-3 or TRBV12-4 and TRBJ2-2, with 11 positions matching TRBD1. V shed 6 bases, J shed 12 bases, and the junction held 9 bases outside the gene matches. The CDR3 length is 14 residues. As DNA, the CDR3 is TGTGCCAGCAGGAGGGACAGGGGGAAATTGAAGCTGTTTTTT. It yields the protein CASRRDRGKLKLFF.

The rearrangement links TRBV5-1 to TRBJ2-7, with D hard to call. This CDR3 has 15 amino acids. The V and J ends lost 0 bases and 1 base respectively, with 11 bases between them. The germline gives CDR1 SGHRS, CDR2 YFSETQ. In nucleotides, the CDR3 is TGCGCCAGCAGCTTGGCCGGTTCCGATTCCTACGAGCAGTACTTC. This gives the protein CASSLAGSDSYEQYF. Full variable domain (outside the CDR3, taken from reference TRBV5-1 and TRBJ2-7): KAGVTQTPRYLIKTRGQQVTLSCSPISGHRSVSWYQQTPGQGLQFLFEYFSETQRNKGNFPGRFSGRQFSNSRSEMNVSTLELGDSALYLCASSLAGSDSYEQYFGPGTRLTVT.

Concerning this clonotype: One junction end does not reproduce the germline sequence, and a read error may be involved. The chain recombines TRBV7-2 with TRBJ2-7; no clear D. This CDR3 is built from 13 residues. Germline CDR1 is SGHTA and CDR2 is FQGNSA. The CDR3 nucleotides read TGTGCCAGCAGACCGGAACTCTCCTACGGGCAGTACTTC. Residues: CASRPELSYGQYF.

The sample holds many counts of this clonotype. The rearrangement joins TRBV19 to TRBJ1-5; unclear D gene. Germline V lookup: CDR1 LNHDA, CDR2 SQIVND (reference sequence). V was shortened by 5 bases and J by 4 bases, with 3 bases between the two germline ends. This CDR3 has 11 residues. CDR3 in DNA: TGTGCCAGTAGTGGTAATCAGCCCCAGCATTTT. Protein sequence: CASSGNQPQHF.

This clonotype turned up a few times. The junction differs from germline at one of its ends, possibly a read error. The chain carries TRBV10-3 and TRBJ1-2; D unclear. The CDR3 contains 14 residues. CDR1 and CDR2 from the germline V gene are ENHRY and SYGVKD. CDR3 region: CASSDQRAIYGYTF. CDR3 DNA: TGTGCCAGCAGTGACCAACGGGCCATCTATGGCTACACCTTC.

The V gene is TRBV7-9, the J gene TRBJ2-7, with 9 bases fitting TRBD2. The CDR3 covers 15 residues. V was pared by 5 bases and J by 0 bases, with 5 bases of the junction left unmatched. Looked up from germline, CDR1 is SEHNR and CDR2 is FQNEAQ (reference sequence). CDR3 sequence reads: CASSPRGGASYEQYF. Here the CDR3 DNA reads TGTGCCAGCAGCCCTCGCGGGGGGGCCTCCTACGAGCAGTACTTC.

This clonotype was detected only a few times. The gene calls are TRBV20-1 and TRBJ1-2; 7 nucleotides match TRBD1. V was clipped by 5 bases and J by 0 bases; unmatched bases: 6. Germline V gene sequence: CDR1 DFQATT, CDR2 SNEGSKA (reference sequence). The CDR3 loop spans 14 amino acids. As DNA, the CDR3 is TGCAGTGCTCCCAGACAGGGCTCTAACTATGGCTACACCTTC. As protein: CSAPRQGSNYGYTF.